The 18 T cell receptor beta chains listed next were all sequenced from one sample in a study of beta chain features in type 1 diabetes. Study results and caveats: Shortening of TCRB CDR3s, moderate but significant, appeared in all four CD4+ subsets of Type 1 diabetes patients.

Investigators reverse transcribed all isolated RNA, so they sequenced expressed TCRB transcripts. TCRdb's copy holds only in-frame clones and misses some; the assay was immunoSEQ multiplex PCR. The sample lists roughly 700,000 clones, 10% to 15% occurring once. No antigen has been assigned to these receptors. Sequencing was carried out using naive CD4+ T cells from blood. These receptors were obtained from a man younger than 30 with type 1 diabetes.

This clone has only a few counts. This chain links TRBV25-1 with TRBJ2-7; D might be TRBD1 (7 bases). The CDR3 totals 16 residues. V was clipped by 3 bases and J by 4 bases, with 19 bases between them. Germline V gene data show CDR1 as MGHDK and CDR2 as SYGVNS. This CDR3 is CASSDPGGTANYEQYF. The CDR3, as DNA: TGTGCCAGCAGTGATCCCGGCGGGACAGCAAATTACGAGCAGTACTTC.

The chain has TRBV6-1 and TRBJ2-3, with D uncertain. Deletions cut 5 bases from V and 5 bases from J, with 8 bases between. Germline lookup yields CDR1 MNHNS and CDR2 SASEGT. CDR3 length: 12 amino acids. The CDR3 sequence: CASSIRIDTQYF. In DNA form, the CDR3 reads TGTGCCAGCAGTATTCGGATAGATACGCAGTATTTT.

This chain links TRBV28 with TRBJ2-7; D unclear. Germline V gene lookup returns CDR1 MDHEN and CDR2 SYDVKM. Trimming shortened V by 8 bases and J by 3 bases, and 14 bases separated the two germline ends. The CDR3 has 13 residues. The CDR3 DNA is TGTGCCAGCCGGCCCCCGGTGGTCTACGAGCAGTACTTC. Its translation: CASRPPVVYEQYF.

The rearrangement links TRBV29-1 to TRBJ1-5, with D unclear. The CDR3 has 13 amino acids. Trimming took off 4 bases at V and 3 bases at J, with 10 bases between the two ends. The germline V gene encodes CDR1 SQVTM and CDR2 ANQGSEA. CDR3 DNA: TGCAGCGTTGGAGAGGGTACCAATCAGCCCCAGCATTTT. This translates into CSVGEGTNQPQHF.

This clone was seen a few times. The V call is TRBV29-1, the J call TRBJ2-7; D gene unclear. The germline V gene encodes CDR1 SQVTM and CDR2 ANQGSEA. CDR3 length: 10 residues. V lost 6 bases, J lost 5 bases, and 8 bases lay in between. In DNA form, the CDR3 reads TGCAGCGTAGGAACACACGAGCAGTACTTC. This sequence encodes CSVGTHEQYF.

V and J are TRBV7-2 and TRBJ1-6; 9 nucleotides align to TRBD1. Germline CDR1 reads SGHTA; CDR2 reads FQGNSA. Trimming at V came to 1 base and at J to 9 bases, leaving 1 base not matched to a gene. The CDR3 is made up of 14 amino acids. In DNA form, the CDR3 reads TGTGCCAGCAGCTTAGAGGGACAGGGTTCACCCCTCCACTTT. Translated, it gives CASSLEGQGSPLHF. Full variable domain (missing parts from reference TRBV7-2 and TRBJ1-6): GAGVSQSPSNKVTEKGKDVELRCDPISGHTALYWYRQSLGQGLEFLIYFQGNSAPDKSGLPSDRFSAERTGGSVSTLTIQRTQQEDSAVYLCASSLEGQGSPLHFGNGTRLTVT.

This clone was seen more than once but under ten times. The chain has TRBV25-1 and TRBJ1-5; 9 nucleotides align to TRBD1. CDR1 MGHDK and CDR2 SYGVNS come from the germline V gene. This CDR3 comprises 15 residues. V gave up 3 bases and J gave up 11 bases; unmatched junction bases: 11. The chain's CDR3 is CASSEGGQGGMTQHF. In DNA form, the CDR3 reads TGTGCCAGCAGTGAGGGGGGACAGGGCGGCATGACCCAGCATTTT.

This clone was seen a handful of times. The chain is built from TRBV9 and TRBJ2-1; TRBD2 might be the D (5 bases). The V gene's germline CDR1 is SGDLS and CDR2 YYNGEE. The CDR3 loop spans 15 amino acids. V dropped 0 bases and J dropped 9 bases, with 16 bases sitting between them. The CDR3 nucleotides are TGTGCCAGCAGCGTAGCGGACTTTCCGTGGGGTGAGCAGTTCTTC. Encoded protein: CASSVADFPWGEQFF.

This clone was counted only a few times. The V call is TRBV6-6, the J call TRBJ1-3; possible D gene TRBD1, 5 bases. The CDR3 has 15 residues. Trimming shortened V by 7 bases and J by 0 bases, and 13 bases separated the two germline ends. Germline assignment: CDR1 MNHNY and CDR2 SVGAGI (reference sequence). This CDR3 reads CASTSGGVSGNTIYF. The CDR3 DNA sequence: TGTGCCAGCACCTCTGGGGGGGTCTCTGGAAACACCATATATTTT.

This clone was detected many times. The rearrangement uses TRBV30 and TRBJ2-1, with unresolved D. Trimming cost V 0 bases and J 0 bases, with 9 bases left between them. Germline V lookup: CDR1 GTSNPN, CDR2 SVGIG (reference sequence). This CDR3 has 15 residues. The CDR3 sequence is CAWSVHTSSYNEQFF. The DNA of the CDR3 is TGTGCCTGGAGTGTCCATACGAGCTCCTACAATGAGCAGTTCTTC.

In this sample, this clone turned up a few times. For the CDR3, the DNA is TGTGCCAGCAGCTTAGCAAAAGGGGGACGGGTTCCTAGCTCTGGAAACACCATATATTTT. This translates into CASSLAKGGRVPSSGNTIYF. This chain links TRBV7-8 with TRBJ1-3, with a weak D call TRBD1 (6 bases). This CDR3 contains 20 residues. From germline, CDR1 is SGHVS and CDR2 FQNEAQ. The ends were cut back, 0 bases at V and 0 bases at J, with 21 bases in the middle.

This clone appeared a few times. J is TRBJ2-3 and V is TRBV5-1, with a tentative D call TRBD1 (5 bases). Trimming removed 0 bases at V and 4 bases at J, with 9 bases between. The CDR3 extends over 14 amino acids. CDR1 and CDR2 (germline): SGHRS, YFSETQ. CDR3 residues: CASSLAGQADTQYF. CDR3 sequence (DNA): TGCGCCAGCAGCTTGGCAGGGCAAGCAGATACGCAGTATTTT.

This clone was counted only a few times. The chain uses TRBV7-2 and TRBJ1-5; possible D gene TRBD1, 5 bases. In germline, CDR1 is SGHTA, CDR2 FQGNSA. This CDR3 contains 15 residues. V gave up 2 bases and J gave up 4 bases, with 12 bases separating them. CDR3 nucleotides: TGTGCCAGCAGCTTAAGGGTGGACACAAATCAGCCCCAGCATTTT. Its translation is CASSLRVDTNQPQHF. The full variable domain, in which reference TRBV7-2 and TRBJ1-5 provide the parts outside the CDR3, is GAGVSQSPSNKVTEKGKDVELRCDPISGHTALYWYRQSLGQGLEFLIYFQGNSAPDKSGLPSDRFSAERTGGSVSTLTIQRTQQEDSAVYLCASSLRVDTNQPQHFGDGTRLSIL.

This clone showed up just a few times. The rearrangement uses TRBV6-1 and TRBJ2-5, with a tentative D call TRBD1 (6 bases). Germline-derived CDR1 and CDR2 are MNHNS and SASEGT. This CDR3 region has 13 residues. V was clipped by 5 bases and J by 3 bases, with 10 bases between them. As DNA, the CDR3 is TGTGCCAGCAGTCGTACAGGGAAAGAGACCCAGTACTTC. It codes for CASSRTGKETQYF.

The CDR3 DNA follows: TGTGCCTGGGTGGGGAGCTCCTACAATGAGCAGTTCTTC. It specifies CAWVGSSYNEQFF. The chain employs TRBV30 and TRBJ2-1; a possible D gene is TRBD2 (5 bases). The CDR3 spans 13 residues. Trimming pared 5 bases from V and 0 bases from J, leaving 8 bases between. Germline CDR1 and CDR2: GTSNPN and SVGIG (reference sequence).

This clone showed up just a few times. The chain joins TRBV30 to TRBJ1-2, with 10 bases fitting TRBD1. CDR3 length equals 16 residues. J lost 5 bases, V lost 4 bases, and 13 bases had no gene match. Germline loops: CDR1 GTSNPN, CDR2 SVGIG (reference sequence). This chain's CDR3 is CAWTGGDRGPNYGYTF. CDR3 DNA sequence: TGTGCCTGGACGGGAGGAGACAGGGGGCCAAATTATGGCTACACCTTC.

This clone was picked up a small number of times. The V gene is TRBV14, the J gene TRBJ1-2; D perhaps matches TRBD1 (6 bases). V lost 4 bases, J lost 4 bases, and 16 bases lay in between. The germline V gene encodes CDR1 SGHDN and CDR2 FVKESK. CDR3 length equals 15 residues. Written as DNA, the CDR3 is TGTGCCAGCAGCCTGGGGGCAGGAGGCGGCTATGGCTACACCTTC. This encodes CASSLGAGGGYGYTF.

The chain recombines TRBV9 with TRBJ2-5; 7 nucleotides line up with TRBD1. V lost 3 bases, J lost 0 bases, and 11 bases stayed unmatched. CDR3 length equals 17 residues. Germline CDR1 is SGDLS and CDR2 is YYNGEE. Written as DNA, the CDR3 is TGTGCCAGCAGCGCCTCACTGGGGACAGACAACCAAGAGACCCAGTACTTC. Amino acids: CASSASLGTDNQETQYF.